The T cell receptor (beta chain) described here comes from a study of regulatory T cells in long-lasting Graves disease. Notes on the study in general: The study found TRBV28, TRBJ1-2 and TRBJ2-5 favored in persistent disease.

Germline CDR1 and CDR2: MNHEY and SMNVEV (reference sequence). There are 17 residues in the CDR3. The junction had 10 bases not matched to a gene; V was cut back by 5 bases and J by 2 bases. Time point given: persistent/refractory GD, antithyroid drugs over 5 years with positive TRAb. From PBMCs, RNA was extracted and then used to make the TCR library. Through Arm-PCR of CDR3 regions and iRepertoire HTBI primers, TCR beta libraries were built. As processed by the authors: Identified segments across samples numbered about 56 TRBV and approximately 15 TRBJ. TCRdb re-called the multiplex PCR reads with MiXCR, one entry per CDR3 protein. For this entry, the V and J calls and clone size follow TCRdb and not the study's own pipeline. The sample has around 460,000 distinct CDR3 sequences, under 25% seen once; the top ten hold around 13%. On this clonotype itself: As yet, its antigen is unknown.

Specimen: peripheral blood mononuclear cells (PBMCs), collected when the disease was refractory, from a patient treated with antithyroid drugs. The TCR was taken from a female donor with Graves disease. The chain carries TRBV27 and TRBJ2-5; 11 nucleotides align to TRBD2. The chain's CDR3 is CASSRNYGTSGQETQYF. The CDR3 DNA follows: TGTGCCAGCAGTCGGAACTACGGGACTAGCGGACAAGAGACCCAGTACTTC.